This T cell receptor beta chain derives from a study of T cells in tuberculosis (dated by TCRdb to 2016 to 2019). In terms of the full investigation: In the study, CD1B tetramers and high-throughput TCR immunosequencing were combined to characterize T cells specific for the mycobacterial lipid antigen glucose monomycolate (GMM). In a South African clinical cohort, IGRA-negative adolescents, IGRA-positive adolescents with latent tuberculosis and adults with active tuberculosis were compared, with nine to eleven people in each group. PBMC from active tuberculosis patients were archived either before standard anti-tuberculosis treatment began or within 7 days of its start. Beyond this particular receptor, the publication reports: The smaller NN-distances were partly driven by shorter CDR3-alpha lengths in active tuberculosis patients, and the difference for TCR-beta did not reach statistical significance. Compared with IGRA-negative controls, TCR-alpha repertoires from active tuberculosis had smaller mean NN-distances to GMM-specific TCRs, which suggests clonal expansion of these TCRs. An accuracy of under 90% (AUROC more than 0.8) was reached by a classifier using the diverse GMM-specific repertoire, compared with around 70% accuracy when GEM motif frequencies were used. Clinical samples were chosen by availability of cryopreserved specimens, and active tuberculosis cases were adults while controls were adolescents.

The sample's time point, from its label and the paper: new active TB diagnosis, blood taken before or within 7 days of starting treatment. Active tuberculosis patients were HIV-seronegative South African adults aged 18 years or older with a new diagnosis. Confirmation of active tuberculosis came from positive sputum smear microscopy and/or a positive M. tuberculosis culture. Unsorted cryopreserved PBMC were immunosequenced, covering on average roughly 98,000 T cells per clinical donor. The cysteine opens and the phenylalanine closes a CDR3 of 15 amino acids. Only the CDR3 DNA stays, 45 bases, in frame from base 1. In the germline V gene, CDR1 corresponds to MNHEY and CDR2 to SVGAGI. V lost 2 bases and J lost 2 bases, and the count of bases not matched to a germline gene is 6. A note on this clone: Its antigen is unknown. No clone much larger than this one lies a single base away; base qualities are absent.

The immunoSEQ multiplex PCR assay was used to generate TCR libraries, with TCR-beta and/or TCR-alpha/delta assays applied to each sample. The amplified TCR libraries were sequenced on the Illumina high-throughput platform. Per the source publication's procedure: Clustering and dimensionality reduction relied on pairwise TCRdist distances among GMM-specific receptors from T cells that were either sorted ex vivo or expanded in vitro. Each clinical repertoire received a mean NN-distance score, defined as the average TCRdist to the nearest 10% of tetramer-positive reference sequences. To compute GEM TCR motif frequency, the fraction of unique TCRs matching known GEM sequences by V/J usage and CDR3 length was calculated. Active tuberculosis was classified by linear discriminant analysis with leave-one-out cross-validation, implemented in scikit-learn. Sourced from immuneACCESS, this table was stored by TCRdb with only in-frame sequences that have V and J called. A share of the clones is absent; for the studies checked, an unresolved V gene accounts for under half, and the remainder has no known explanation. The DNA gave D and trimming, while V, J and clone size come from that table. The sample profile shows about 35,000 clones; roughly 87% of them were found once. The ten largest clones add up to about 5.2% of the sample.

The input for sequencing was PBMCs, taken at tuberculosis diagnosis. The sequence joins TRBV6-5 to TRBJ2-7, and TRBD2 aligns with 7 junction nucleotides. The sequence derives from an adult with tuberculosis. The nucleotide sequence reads TGTGCCAGCAGTTACGGAGGCGGGAGCCCCTACGAGCAGTACTTC. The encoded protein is CASSYGGGSPYEQYF.